These 32 T cell receptor beta chains were sequenced from one sample in a study of T cell responses to AZD1222 COVID-19 vaccine. Data came from immunoSEQ multiplex PCR; TCRdb stores just in-frame clones and leaves some out. The sample records tens of thousands of clones, about 93% being singletons. Sequenced material: peripheral blood, taken on day 0 of MenACWY control vaccination. These receptors all come from an adult in good health.

CDR3 in DNA: TGTGCCAGCATTTACATAGAGACCCAGTACTTC. Residues: CASIYIETQYF. The chain has TRBV2 and TRBJ2-5; D unclear. The CDR3 has 11 residues. The germline CDR1 and CDR2 sequences are SNHLY and FYNNEI. V lost 7 bases and J lost 4, with 7 bases in between.

V gene TRBV4-1 combines with J gene TRBJ1-4; TRBD1 might be the D (5 bases). Germline CDR1 and CDR2: MGHRA and YSYEKL. The CDR3 extends over 16 amino acids. Trimming took 3 bases from V and 3 from J, leaving 14 bases between them. CDR3 in amino acids: CASSQGPGGPNEKLFF. DNA of the CDR3: TGCGCCAGCAGCCAGGGCCCTGGGGGACCTAATGAAAAACTGTTTTTT.

CDR3 nucleotides: TGTGCCAGCAGAGGGGCTGGGACTAGCGGGGTCAATGAGCAGTTCTTC. Its protein is CASRGAGTSGVNEQFF. The chain combines TRBV11-2 with TRBJ2-1; 13 nucleotides align to TRBD2. CDR1 is SGHAT and CDR2 is FQNNGV in the germline V gene. V was pared by 6 bases and J by 6 bases, with 8 bases of the junction left unmatched. There are 16 residues in the CDR3.

The chain combines TRBV12-3 or TRBV12-4 with TRBJ1-1; D is unresolved. The germline V and J ends were trimmed by 7 bases and 9 bases, with 15 bases remaining between them. The CDR3 is made up of 12 amino acids. The CDR3 spells CASTPTGLQAFF. DNA of the CDR3: TGTGCCAGCACCCCGACGGGGTTGCAAGCTTTCTTT.

This chain uses TRBV6-1 with TRBJ2-1, with 11 bases that match TRBD2. The CDR3 extends over 18 amino acids. V was clipped by 1 base and J by 6 bases; unmatched bases: 11. Germline loops: CDR1 MNHNS, CDR2 SASEGT. In DNA, the CDR3 is TGTGCCAGCAGTGAAGGGGGACTAGCGGACCGGCTCCTCAATGAGCAGTTCTTC. Its translation is CASSEGGLADRLLNEQFF.

The genes are TRBV9 and TRBJ2-1, with D tentatively TRBD2 (7 bases). The CDR3 consists of 16 residues. The V and J ends lost 2 bases and 1 base respectively, with 13 bases between them. In germline, CDR1 is SGDLS, CDR2 YYNGEE. The CDR3 nucleotides read TGTGCCAGCAGCGTGGGAGGGGGGCGGTCCTACAATGAGCAGTTCTTC. This translates into CASSVGGGRSYNEQFF.

This clone was counted between two and nine times. The chain uses TRBV7-6 and TRBJ1-5; TRBD1 might be the D (6 bases). The CDR3 has 13 amino acids. Germline V gene data show CDR1 as SGHVS and CDR2 as FNYEAQ. Trimming left V 1 base short and J 13 bases short, with 14 bases between. CDR3 nucleotides: TGTGCCAGCAGCTTAGGGCAGGGGCACCTTCAGCATTTT. This translates into CASSLGQGHLQHF.

V gene TRBV2 combines with J gene TRBJ2-5, with D possibly TRBD2 on 6 matching bases. The germline V and J ends were trimmed by 7 bases and 1 base, with 16 bases remaining between them. The length of the CDR3 is 15 residues. Germline V gives CDR1 SNHLY, CDR2 FYNNEI. CDR3 residues: CASTGSGLIQETQYF. In DNA form, the CDR3 reads TGTGCCAGCACGGGTAGCGGTCTGATCCAAGAGACCCAGTACTTC.

The chain joins TRBV29-1 to TRBJ2-1; 11 nucleotides agree with TRBD2. Germline CDR1 reads SQVTM; CDR2 reads ANQGSEA. The CDR3 length is 15 residues. J was trimmed by 6 bases and V by 4 bases; bases with no gene match: 8. CDR3 bases: TGCAGCGTTGGGAGGAGACTAGCGGGATTCAATGAGCAGTTCTTC. Translated: CSVGRRLAGFNEQFF.

This chain connects TRBV7-3 to TRBJ1-1; D is uncertain. The CDR3 loop spans 13 amino acids. In germline, CDR1 is SGHTA, CDR2 FQGTGA. V was trimmed by 5 bases and J by 4 bases, leaving 11 bases between them. CDR3 loop: CASSATLSTEAFF. The CDR3 region has the DNA TGTGCCAGCAGCGCCACACTGAGCACTGAAGCTTTCTTT.

V usage is TRBV4-3 and J usage is TRBJ1-2, with D possibly matching TRBD1 (5 bases). CDR1 LGHNA and CDR2 YSLEER come from the germline V gene. V was pared by 1 base and J by 0 bases, with 9 bases between. The CDR3 loop spans 15 amino acids. DNA for the CDR3: TGCGCCAGCAGCCAAGGGACAATTTCTAACTATGGCTACACCTTC. Translation: CASSQGTISNYGYTF.

The V gene is TRBV2, the J gene TRBJ2-7, with 13 nucleotides matching TRBD2. This CDR3 is built from 15 residues. Unmatched junction bases numbered 3, after V lost 5 bases and J lost 2 bases. The V gene's germline CDR1 is SNHLY and CDR2 FYNNEI. CDR3 loop: CASSRLAGGPYEQYF. Written as DNA, the CDR3 is TGTGCCAGCAGTCGACTAGCGGGAGGACCCTACGAGCAGTACTTC. The variable domain in full, completed from reference TRBV2 and TRBJ2-7, reads EPEVTQTPSHQVTQMGQEVILRCVPISNHLYFYWYRQILGQKVEFLVSFYNNEISEKSEIFDDQFSVERPDGSNFTLKIRSTKLEDSAMYFCASSRLAGGPYEQYFGPGTRLTVT.

V is TRBV24-1 and J is TRBJ1-5; tentatively, D is TRBD1 (5 bases). The CDR3 has 15 residues. Trimming removed 5 bases at V and 2 bases at J, with 12 bases between. The germline V gene has CDR1 KGHDR and CDR2 SFDVKD. The CDR3 protein is CATSAPGRGNQPQHF. The CDR3 region has the DNA TGTGCCACCAGTGCCCCGGGACGGGGCAATCAGCCCCAGCATTTT.

The chain combines TRBV9 with TRBJ1-5; a possible D gene is TRBD1 (6 bases). This CDR3 has 16 amino acids. Germline CDR1 reads SGDLS; CDR2 reads YYNGEE. Between the trimmed V and J ends, which lost 4 bases and 0 bases, there was a span of 14 bases. CDR3 sequence (DNA): TGTGCCAGCAGCTTGGGGGGGCCCCATAGCAATCAGCCCCAGCATTTT. This sequence encodes CASSLGGPHSNQPQHF.

The CDR3 loop reads CASSLQGSGYTF. CDR3 in DNA: TGTGCCAGCAGTTTACAGGGGTCTGGCTACACCTTC. The chain combines TRBV6-5 with TRBJ1-2; TRBD1 matches 7 bases. The germline gives CDR1 MNHEY, CDR2 SVGAGI. Trimming at V came to 4 bases and at J to 7 bases, leaving 3 bases not matched to a gene. CDR3 length equals 12 residues.

This chain connects TRBV3-1 (or the pseudogene TRBV3-2) to TRBJ1-1; D is uncertain. The CDR3 runs to 15 residues. Trimming pared 4 bases from V and 0 bases from J, leaving 12 bases between. Looked up from germline, CDR1 is LGHDT and CDR2 is YNNKEL (reference sequence). The CDR3 DNA follows: TGTGCCAGCAGCCCTTCCGAAACTCTGAACACTGAAGCTTTCTTT. It codes for CASSPSETLNTEAFF.

The genes are TRBV19 and TRBJ1-1, with TRBD1 identical over 10 bases. The V gene end was trimmed by 5 bases and the J gene end by 6 bases; junction bases not matched to a gene: 6. The CDR3 totals 14 residues. From germline, CDR1 is LNHDA and CDR2 SQIVND (reference sequence). The CDR3 reads CASSLGQGMAEAFF. The CDR3 coding sequence is TGTGCCAGTAGTTTGGGACAGGGGATGGCTGAAGCTTTCTTT.

The chain joins TRBV5-1 to TRBJ2-5; TRBD2 agrees at 10 bases. V shed 3 bases, J shed 4 bases, and the junction held 12 bases outside the gene matches. This CDR3 comprises 17 residues. Germline V CDR1 and CDR2: SGHRS, YFSETQ. This CDR3 is CASSSAPTSSGRETQYF. The CDR3 coding sequence is TGCGCCAGCAGCTCGGCCCCGACTTCTAGCGGGAGAGAGACCCAGTACTTC.

This chain uses TRBV29-1 with TRBJ2-5; 7 bases map to TRBD1. Losses at the gene ends were 7 bases for V and 0 bases for J; bases not matched to a gene: 5. The CDR3 totals 13 residues. Germline assignment: CDR1 SQVTM and CDR2 ANQGSEA. The CDR3 region is CSAMTGYQETQYF. The CDR3 nucleotides read TGCAGCGCTATGACAGGGTACCAAGAGACCCAGTACTTC.

This chain connects TRBV12-3 or TRBV12-4 to TRBJ1-4, with 7 positions matching TRBD1. There are 13 residues in the CDR3. V was clipped by 3 bases and J by 7 bases; unmatched bases: 2. In nucleotides, the CDR3 is TGTGCCAGCAGTTTGACAGGGACTGAAAAACTGTTTTTT. Encoded protein: CASSLTGTEKLFF.

The V and J genes are TRBV28 and TRBJ2-7; weak D call: TRBD1 (6 bases). This CDR3 contains 13 residues. The ends were cut back, 6 bases at V and 2 bases at J, with 11 bases in the middle. Per germline, CDR1 MDHEN and CDR2 SYDVKM. CDR3 loop: CASSPYRAYEQYF. In DNA form, the CDR3 reads TGTGCCAGCAGCCCATACAGGGCCTACGAGCAGTACTTC.

The genes are TRBV30 and TRBJ1-1, with D tentatively TRBD1 (5 bases). V lost 3 bases and J lost 1, with 12 bases in between. Germline V CDR1 and CDR2: GTSNPN, SVGIG (reference sequence). The CDR3 is made up of 14 amino acids. This CDR3 is CAWRGGQWNTEAFF. CDR3 bases: TGTGCCTGGAGAGGAGGACAATGGAACACTGAAGCTTTCTTT.

The chain has TRBV7-9 and TRBJ2-7, with D uncertain. Germline loops: CDR1 SEHNR, CDR2 FQNEAQ (reference sequence). Between the trimmed V and J ends, which lost 2 bases and 1 base, there was a span of 12 bases. This CDR3 has 15 amino acids. The CDR3 DNA is TGTGCCAGCAGCTTAAAACCCGAGCAGTCCTACGAGCAGTACTTC. It encodes CASSLKPEQSYEQYF.

V is TRBV28 and J is TRBJ2-1; no clear D gene. Deletions cut 6 bases from V and 7 bases from J, with 16 bases between. Germline CDR1 is MDHEN and CDR2 is SYDVKM. The CDR3 is 14 residues long. CDR3 sequence: CASRPDSSYNEQFF. In DNA form, the CDR3 reads TGTGCCAGCAGACCCGATTCTAGTTATAATGAGCAGTTCTTC.

The chain carries TRBV19 and TRBJ2-3; either TRBD1 or TRBD2 may fit D (5 bases each). This CDR3 has 14 amino acids. Germline V gene sequence: CDR1 LNHDA, CDR2 SQIVND (reference sequence). Trimming took 3 bases from V and 2 from J, leaving 9 bases between them. CDR3 DNA sequence: TGTGCCAGTAGTATTACCGGGGCCACAGATACGCAGTATTTT. Protein sequence: CASSITGATDTQYF.

The rearrangement joins TRBV5-4 to TRBJ1-1, with D uncertain. CDR3 length: 15 residues. Per germline, CDR1 SGHNT and CDR2 YYREEE (reference sequence). Trimming left V 4 bases short and J 2 bases short, with 15 bases between. The CDR3 loop reads CASSDPHSGNTEAFF. DNA of the CDR3: TGTGCCAGCAGCGATCCCCACAGTGGCAACACTGAAGCTTTCTTT. The variable domain in full, completed from reference TRBV5-4 and TRBJ1-1, reads ETGVTQSPTHLIKTRGQQVTLRCSSQSGHNTVSWYQQALGQGPQFIFQYYREEENGRGNFPPRFSGLQFPNYSSELNVNALELDDSALYLCASSDPHSGNTEAFFGQGTRLTVV.

V is TRBV18 and J is TRBJ1-2, with D possibly TRBD1 on 6 matching bases. This CDR3 is built from 16 residues. Trimming removed 3 bases from V and 1 base from J, with 15 bases in between. Germline V lookup: CDR1 KGHSH, CDR2 LQKENI. In nucleotides, the CDR3 is TGTGCCAGCTCACCCGGGTCGGGGGCCCATAACTATGGCTACACCTTC. This gives the protein CASSPGSGAHNYGYTF. Full variable domain (outside the CDR3, taken from reference TRBV18 and TRBJ1-2): NAGVMQNPRHLVRRRGQEARLRCSPMKGHSHVYWYRQLPEEGLKFMVYLQKENIIDESGMPKERFSAEFPKEGPSILRIQQVVRGDSAAYFCASSPGSGAHNYGYTFGSGTRLTVV.

This chain uses TRBV5-1 with TRBJ2-1, with D possibly matching TRBD2 (5 bases). The CDR3 covers 15 residues. Per the germline V gene, CDR1 is SGHRS and CDR2 is YFSETQ. The V gene lost 2 bases and the J gene lost 1 base, with 10 bases spanning the gap. The CDR3 DNA is TGCGCCAGCAGCTTTCTAGCAGATTCCTACAATGAGCAGTTCTTC. Translated: CASSFLADSYNEQFF.

V is TRBV19 and J is TRBJ1-2, with 9 positions matching TRBD1. Germline CDR1 reads LNHDA; CDR2 reads SQIVND (reference sequence). Unmatched junction bases numbered 8, after V lost 5 bases and J lost 4 bases. CDR3 length: 15 amino acids. CDR3 coding DNA: TGTGCCAGTAGTTCCCGGGACAGGGACCGCTATGGCTACACCTTC. Its protein is CASSSRDRDRYGYTF. Based on the CDR3 plus reference TRBV19 and TRBJ1-2, the full variable domain is DGGITQSPKYLFRKEGQNVTLSCEQNLNHDAMYWYRQDPGQGLRLIYYSQIVNDFQKGDIAEGYSVSREKKESFPLTVTSAQKNPTAFYLCASSSRDRDRYGYTFGSGTRLTVV.

The chain joins TRBV14 to TRBJ2-1; TRBD2 might be the D (6 bases). The germline V gene has CDR1 SGHDN and CDR2 FVKESK. The CDR3 has 16 residues. V was cut by 3 bases and J by 9 bases, with 21 bases left in between. The CDR3 DNA sequence: TGTGCCAGCAGCCAGTGGTCCCTTGTCCTGGGAGGTGAGCAGTTCTTC. Translating gives CASSQWSLVLGGEQFF.

The J gene is TRBJ1-2, the V gene TRBV7-8; no definite D call. Deletions cut 0 bases from V and 8 bases from J, with 10 bases between. The CDR3 length is 13 residues. CDR1 is SGHVS and CDR2 is FQNEAQ in the germline V gene. The CDR3 protein is CASSLAETRGYTF. The CDR3 DNA follows: TGTGCCAGCAGCTTAGCGGAAACTCGCGGCTACACCTTC. Based on the CDR3 plus reference TRBV7-8 and TRBJ1-2, the full variable domain is GAGVSQSPRYKVAKRGQDVALRCDPISGHVSLFWYQQALGQGPEFLTYFQNEAQLDKSGLPSDRFFAERPEGSVSTLKIQRTQQEDSAVYLCASSLAETRGYTFGSGTRLTVV.

The chain uses TRBV2 and TRBJ2-7; the D gene is possibly TRBD2 (6 bases). CDR1 SNHLY and CDR2 FYNNEI come from the germline V gene. The CDR3 runs to 13 residues. V was clipped by 3 bases and J by 8 bases, with 14 bases between them. The CDR3 DNA reads as TGTGCCAGCAGTGAGGGTAACCGGGAGAAGCAGTACTTC. Encoded protein: CASSEGNREKQYF.